This TCR beta chain was sequenced for a study of blood T cells in healthy people across ages (dated by TCRdb to 2013 to 2016). For the wider study: In model experiments, template switching captured about one uniquely barcoded TCR beta cDNA molecule for every two T cells. Donors of different ages were randomly distributed across sequencing lanes to avoid experimental bias. For two donors (one aged 18 to 30 and one aged 80 or older), the study analyzed two additional independent replicas of 1 million unique cDNA reads from the same blood draw. Four age groups were formed from the donors: young (average around 15 years), middle-aged (more than 35), aged (under 70) and long-lived (about 80). The study measured age-related changes in TCR beta repertoire diversity using deep sequencing normalized with unique cDNA molecular identifiers. What the study reported, not specific to this receptor: Since profiling was done on bulk unsorted PBMCs, naive and antigen-experienced compartments could not be conclusively compared. A strong correlation was found between observed TCR beta diversity and the percentage of naive T cells measured by flow cytometry. The CMV infection status of donors was not known, potentially confounding age-related changes in expanded clonotypes. Estimates of total diversity from one million sequenced T cells were regarded as lower bounds and underestimates. As age increased, observed TCR beta diversity per million T cells dropped in a roughly linear way, and a significant reduction was already evident by age 40. Compared with the aged group, the long-lived group had more naive CD4+ T cells, fewer expanded clones and increased TCR diversity, suggesting age selection.

The junction shows trimming of 5 bases on V and 4 bases on J, plus 10 bases between the germline ends. The CDR3 runs 13 amino acids, cysteine and phenylalanine included. Only the CDR3 part of the read is kept: 39 bases, read in frame from the first base. CDR1 is given as SGHVS and CDR2 as FNYEAQ, both from the germline V gene. Systemically healthy Caucasian individuals from Russia, some 40 in total and aged about 6 to 100 years, were included as donors. Each donor gave ten milliliters of peripheral blood, collected into EDTA-treated Vacutainer tubes. PBMCs were isolated by Ficoll-Paque density-gradient centrifugation, with at least 6.5 million obtained per sample. Total RNA, at least 6 micrograms per sample, was extracted from PBMCs with Trizol reagent. For every donor, flow cytometry on a PBMC aliquot measured the percentage of naive CD45RAhigh/CD27high T cells. Remarks on this clonotype: Which antigen it targets is not known. Within one base of it there is no much larger clone, and no base qualities were kept.

The library was generated by 5' RACE. Sequencing used an Illumina HiSeq 2500. The second PCR ran for roughly 7 to 11 cycles and used a J-beta primer mix along with a sample-barcoded 5' primer. A template-switch 5' adaptor carrying 12 random nucleotides introduced a unique molecular identifier onto each TCR beta cDNA molecule. Each sample yielded at least 2.5 million CDR3-containing paired-end reads. First-strand cDNA was synthesized from all RNA with the Mint cDNA synthesis kit, primed by a TRBC-specific oligonucleotide. Following uracil-DNA glycosylase treatment, all cDNA underwent a first 18-cycle PCR with the universal primers M1SS and BC2_uni_R. The authors processed their data as follows. For normalization, 1 million high-quality reads were randomly selected from each sample, with every read carrying a distinct molecular identifier. Reads with shared molecular identifiers were discarded instead of being binned into consensus sequences. MiTCR, set to a Q25 quality threshold and the strictest error-elimination algorithm, was used for CDR3 identification, clonotype clustering and error correction. Lower-bound total TCR beta diversity was estimated with a nonparametric unseen species model using Euler transformation. TCRdb ran its own pipeline on the public reads, namely fastp trimming at Q25 and MiXCR clone calling, and kept in-frame beta chains. When rows share a CDR3 protein, they turn into one entry using the most common DNA and genes. These V and J calls are TCRdb output, not the study's own analysis. Counted in this sample were about 970,000 distinct CDR3 sequences; roughly half of them appeared once. The ten largest clonotypes hold 20% to 25% of the sample.

Source material: blood. This sequence uses TRBV7-6 and TRBJ2-3; the D gene remains uncertain. The receptor was derived from a woman in her sixties or seventies in good health. The sequence in DNA is TGTGCCAGCAGCCCGAGAACCCCAGATACGCAGTATTTT. Protein translation: CASSPRTPDTQYF.